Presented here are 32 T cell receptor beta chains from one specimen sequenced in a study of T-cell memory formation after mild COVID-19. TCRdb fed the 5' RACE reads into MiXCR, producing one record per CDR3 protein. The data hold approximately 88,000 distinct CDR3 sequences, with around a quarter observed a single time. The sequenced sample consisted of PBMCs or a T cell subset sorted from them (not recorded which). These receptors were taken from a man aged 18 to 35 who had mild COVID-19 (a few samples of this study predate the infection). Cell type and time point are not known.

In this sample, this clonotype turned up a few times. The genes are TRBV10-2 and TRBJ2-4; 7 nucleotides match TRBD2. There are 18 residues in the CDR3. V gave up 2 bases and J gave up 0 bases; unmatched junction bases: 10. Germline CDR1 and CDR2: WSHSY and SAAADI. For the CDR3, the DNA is TGCGCCAGCAGTGAGGGACTAGATCGGTATCTAGCCAAAAACATTCAGTACTTC. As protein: CASSEGLDRYLAKNIQYF.

CDR3 coding DNA: TGCAGCGTTGAGTTAATAGGGGTCGAAGAGACCCAGTACTTC. Its translation: CSVELIGVEETQYF. This rearrangement joins TRBV29-1 to TRBJ2-5, with D possibly being TRBD1 (5 bases). V lost 3 bases, J lost 3 bases, and 14 bases lay in between. From germline, CDR1 is SQVTM and CDR2 ANQGSEA. This CDR3 comprises 14 residues.

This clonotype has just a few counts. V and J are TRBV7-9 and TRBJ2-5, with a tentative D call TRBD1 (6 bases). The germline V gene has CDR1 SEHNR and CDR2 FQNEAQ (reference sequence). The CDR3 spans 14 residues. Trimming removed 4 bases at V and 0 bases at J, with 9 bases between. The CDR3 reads CASSYDRYQETQYF. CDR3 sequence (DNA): TGTGCCAGCAGCTACGACAGGTACCAAGAGACCCAGTACTTC.

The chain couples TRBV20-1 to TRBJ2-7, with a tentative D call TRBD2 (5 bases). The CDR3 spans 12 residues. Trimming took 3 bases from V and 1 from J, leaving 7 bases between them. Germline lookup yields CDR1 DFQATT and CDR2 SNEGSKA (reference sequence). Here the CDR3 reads CSASTGSYEQYF. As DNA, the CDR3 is TGCAGTGCTAGCACGGGGTCCTACGAGCAGTACTTC.

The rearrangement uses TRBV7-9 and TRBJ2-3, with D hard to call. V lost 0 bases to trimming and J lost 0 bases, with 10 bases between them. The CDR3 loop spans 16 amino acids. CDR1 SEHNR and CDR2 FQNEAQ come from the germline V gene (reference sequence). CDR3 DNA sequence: TGTGCCAGCAGCTTAGCGCATTCCGCTAGCACAGATACGCAGTATTTT. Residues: CASSLAHSASTDTQYF.

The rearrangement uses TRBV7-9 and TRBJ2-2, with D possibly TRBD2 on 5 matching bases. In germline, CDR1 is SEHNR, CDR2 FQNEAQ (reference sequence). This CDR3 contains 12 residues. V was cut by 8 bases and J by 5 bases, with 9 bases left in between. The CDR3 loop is CASLSGTGELFF. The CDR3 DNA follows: TGTGCCAGCCTTTCGGGGACCGGGGAGCTGTTTTTT.

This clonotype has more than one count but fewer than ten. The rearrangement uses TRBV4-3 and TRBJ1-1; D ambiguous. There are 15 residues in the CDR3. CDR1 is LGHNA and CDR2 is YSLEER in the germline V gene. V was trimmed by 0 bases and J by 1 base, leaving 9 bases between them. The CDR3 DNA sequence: TGCGCCAGCAGCCAAGATGAGGCAGGGAACACTGAAGCTTTCTTT. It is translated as CASSQDEAGNTEAFF.

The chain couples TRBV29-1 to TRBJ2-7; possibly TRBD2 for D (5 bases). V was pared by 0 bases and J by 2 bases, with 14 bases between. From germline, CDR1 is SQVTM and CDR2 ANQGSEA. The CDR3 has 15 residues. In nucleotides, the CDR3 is TGCAGCGTTGAAGATCTTGTGGGAGATGCCTACGAGCAGTACTTC. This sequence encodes CSVEDLVGDAYEQYF.

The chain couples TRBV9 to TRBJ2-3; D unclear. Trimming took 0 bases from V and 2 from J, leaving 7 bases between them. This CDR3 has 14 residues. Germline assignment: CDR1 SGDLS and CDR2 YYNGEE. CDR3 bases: TGTGCCAGCAGCGTAGGGACGGACACAGATACGCAGTATTTT. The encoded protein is CASSVGTDTDTQYF.

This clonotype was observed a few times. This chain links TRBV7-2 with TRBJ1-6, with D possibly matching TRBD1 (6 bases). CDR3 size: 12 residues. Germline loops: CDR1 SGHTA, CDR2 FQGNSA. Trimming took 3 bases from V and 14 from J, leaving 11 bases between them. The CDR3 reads CASSFQGNSLHF. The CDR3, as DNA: TGTGCCAGCAGCTTCCAGGGGAATTCCCTCCACTTT.

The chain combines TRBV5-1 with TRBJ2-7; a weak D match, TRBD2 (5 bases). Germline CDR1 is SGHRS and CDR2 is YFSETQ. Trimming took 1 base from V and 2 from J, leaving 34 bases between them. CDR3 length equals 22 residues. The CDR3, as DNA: TGCGCCAGCAGCTTGATCCCCGAGGGCCGTGACCCCCCCAGCGCGCGACCCTACGAGCAGTACGTC. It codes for CASSLIPEGRDPPSARPYEQYV.

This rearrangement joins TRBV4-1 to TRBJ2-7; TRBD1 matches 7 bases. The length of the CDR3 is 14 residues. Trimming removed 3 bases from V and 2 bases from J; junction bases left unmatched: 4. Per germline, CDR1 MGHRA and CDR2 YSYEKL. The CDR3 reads CASSHRTGTYEQYF. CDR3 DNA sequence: TGCGCCAGCAGCCACCGGACAGGAACCTACGAGCAGTACTTC.

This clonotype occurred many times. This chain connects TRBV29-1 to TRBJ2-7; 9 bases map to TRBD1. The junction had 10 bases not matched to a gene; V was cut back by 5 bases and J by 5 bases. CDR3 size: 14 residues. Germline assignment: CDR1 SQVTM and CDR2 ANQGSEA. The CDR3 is CSVRILGQGHEQYF. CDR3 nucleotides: TGCAGCGTTCGCATCCTGGGACAGGGCCACGAGCAGTACTTC.

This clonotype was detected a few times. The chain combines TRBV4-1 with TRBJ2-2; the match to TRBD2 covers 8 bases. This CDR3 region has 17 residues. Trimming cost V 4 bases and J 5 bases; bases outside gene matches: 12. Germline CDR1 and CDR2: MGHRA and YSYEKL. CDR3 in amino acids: CASSPRGGTPQTGELFF. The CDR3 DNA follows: TGCGCCAGCAGCCCCCGGGGGGGGACCCCCCAAACCGGGGAGCTGTTTTTT.

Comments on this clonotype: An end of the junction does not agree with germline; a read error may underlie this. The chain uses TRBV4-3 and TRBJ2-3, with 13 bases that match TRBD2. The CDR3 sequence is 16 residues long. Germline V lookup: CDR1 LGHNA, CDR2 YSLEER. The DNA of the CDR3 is TGCGACAGCAGCCTATCACTAGCGGGGGGGCCAGATACGCAGTATTTT. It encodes CDSSLSLAGGPDTQYF.

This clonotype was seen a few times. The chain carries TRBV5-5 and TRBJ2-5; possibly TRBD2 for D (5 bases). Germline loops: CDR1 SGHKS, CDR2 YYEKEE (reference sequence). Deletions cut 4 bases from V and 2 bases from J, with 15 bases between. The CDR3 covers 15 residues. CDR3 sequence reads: CASSPVGVPQETQYF. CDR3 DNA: TGTGCCAGCAGCCCAGTCGGGGTCCCGCAAGAGACCCAGTACTTC.

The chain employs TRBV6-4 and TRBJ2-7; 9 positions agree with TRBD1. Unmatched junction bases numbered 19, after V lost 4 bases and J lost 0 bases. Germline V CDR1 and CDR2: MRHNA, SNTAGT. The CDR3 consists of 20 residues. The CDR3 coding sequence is TGTGCCAGCAGTGTCGGACAGGGGTTTGGGCTACGAAGAAGCTCCTACGAGCAGTACGTC. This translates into CASSVGQGFGLRRSSYEQYV.

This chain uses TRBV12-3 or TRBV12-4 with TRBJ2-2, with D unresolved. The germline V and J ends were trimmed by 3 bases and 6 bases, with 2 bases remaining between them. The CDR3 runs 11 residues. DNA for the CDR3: TGTGCCAGCAGTTTTTCCGGGGAGCTGTTTTTT. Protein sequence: CASSFSGELFF.

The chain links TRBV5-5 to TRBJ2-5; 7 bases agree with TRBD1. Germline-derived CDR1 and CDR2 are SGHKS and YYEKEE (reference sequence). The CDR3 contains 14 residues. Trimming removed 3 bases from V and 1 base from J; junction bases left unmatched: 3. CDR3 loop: CASSWGQRQETQYF. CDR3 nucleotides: TGTGCCAGCAGCTGGGGACAGCGCCAAGAGACCCAGTACTTC.

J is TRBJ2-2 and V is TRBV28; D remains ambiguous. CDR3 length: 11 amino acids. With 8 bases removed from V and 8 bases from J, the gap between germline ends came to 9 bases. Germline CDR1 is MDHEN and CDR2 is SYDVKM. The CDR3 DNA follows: TGTGCCAGCGAGCAAGGAGGGGAGCTGTTTTTT. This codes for CASEQGGELFF.

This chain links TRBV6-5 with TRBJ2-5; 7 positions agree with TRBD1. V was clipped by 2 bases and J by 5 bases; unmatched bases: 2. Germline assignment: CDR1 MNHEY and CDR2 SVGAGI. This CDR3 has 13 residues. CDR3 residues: CASSYLTGETQYF. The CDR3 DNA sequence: TGTGCCAGCAGTTACCTGACAGGGGAGACCCAGTACTTC.

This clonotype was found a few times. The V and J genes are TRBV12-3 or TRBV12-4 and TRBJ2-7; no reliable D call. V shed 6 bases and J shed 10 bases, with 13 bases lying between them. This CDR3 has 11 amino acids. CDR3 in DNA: TGTGCCAGCAGCCTAGGCGGCGGACAGTACTTC. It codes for CASSLGGGQYF.

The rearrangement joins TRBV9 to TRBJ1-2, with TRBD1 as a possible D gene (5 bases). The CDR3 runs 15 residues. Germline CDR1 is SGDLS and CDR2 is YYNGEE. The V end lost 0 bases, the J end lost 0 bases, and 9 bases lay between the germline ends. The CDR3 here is CASSVGQGSNYGYTF. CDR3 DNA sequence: TGTGCCAGCAGCGTAGGCCAGGGATCTAACTATGGCTACACCTTC.

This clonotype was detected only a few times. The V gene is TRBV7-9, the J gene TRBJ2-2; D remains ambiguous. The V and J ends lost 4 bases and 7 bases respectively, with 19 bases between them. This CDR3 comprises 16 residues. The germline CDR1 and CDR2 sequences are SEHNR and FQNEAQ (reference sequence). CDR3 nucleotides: TGTGCCAGCAGCTCCTATGTGTACGAGCGTGACGGGGAGCTGTTTTTT. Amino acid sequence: CASSSYVYERDGELFF.

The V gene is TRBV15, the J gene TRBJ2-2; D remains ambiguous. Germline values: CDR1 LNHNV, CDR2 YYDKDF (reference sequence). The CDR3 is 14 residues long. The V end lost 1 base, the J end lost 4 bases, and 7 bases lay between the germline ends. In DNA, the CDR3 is TGTGCCACCAGCAGAGCCGAAGGCACCGGGGAGCTGTTTTTT. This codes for CATSRAEGTGELFF.

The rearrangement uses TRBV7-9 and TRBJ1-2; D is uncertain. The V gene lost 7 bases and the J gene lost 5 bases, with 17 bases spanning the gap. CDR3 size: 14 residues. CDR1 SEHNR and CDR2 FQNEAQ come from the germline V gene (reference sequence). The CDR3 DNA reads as TGTGCCAGCACCTCAAGGGTAGATGTGTATGGCTACACCTTC. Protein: CASTSRVDVYGYTF.

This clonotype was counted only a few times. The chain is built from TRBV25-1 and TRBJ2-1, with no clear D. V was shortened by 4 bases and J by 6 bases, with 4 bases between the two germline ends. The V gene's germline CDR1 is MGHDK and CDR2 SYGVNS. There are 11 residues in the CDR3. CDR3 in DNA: TGTGCCAGCAGTGCGGGCAATGAGCAGTTCTTC. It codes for CASSAGNEQFF.

In DNA, the CDR3 is TGCGCCACCTCAGGGAATGGAAACACCATATATTTT. It codes for CATSGNGNTIYF. This chain joins TRBV5-1 and TRBJ1-3, with a possible D match to TRBD1 (5 bases). This CDR3 has 12 residues. The germline V and J ends were trimmed by 9 bases and 3 bases, with 10 bases remaining between them. CDR1 SGHRS and CDR2 YFSETQ come from the germline V gene.

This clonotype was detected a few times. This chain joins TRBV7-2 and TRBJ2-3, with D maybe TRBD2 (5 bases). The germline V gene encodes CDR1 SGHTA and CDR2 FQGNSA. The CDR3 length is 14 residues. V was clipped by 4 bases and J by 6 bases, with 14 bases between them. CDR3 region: CASSSLGPGDTQYF. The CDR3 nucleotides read TGTGCCAGCAGCTCCCTTGGCCCGGGGGATACGCAGTATTTT.

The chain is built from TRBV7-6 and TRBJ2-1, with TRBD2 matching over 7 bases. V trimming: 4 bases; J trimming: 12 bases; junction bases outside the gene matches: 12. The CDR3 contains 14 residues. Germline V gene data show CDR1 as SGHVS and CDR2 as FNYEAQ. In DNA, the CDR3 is TGTGCCAGCAGCTCTCCGACTAGCCCCCCGGGGCAGTTCTTC. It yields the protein CASSSPTSPPGQFF.

The CDR3 region has the DNA TGCAGCGTTGAGTCTGGGCTCGCTAGGGGCTACACCTTC. Its translation is CSVESGLARGYTF. The chain is built from TRBV29-1 and TRBJ1-2; D gene ambiguous. The CDR3 has 13 amino acids. The germline CDR1 and CDR2 sequences are SQVTM and ANQGSEA. The germline V and J ends were trimmed by 3 bases and 8 bases, with 16 bases remaining between them.

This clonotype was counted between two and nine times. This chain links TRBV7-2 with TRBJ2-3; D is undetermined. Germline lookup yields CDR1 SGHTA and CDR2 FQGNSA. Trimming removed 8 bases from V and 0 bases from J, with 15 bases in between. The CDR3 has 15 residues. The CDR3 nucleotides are TGTGCCAGCGGCTGGACGGGCGGTAGCACAGATACGCAGTATTTT. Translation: CASGWTGGSTDTQYF.